This TCR beta chain derives from a study of T cells in tuberculosis. Unsorted cryopreserved PBMC were sequenced, averaging roughly 99,000 T cells per clinical donor. Assay used: immunoSEQ multiplex PCR; TCRdb lists only in-frame clones, some missing. The repertoire holds around 25,000 clones, with more than 80% as singletons. Remarks on this clone: Its antigen remains unidentified.

V was clipped by 3 bases and J by 0 bases, with 15 bases between them. The CDR3 consists of 16 residues. From germline, CDR1 is LNHDA and CDR2 SQIVND (reference sequence). Study-level results: Active tuberculosis patients had shorter CDR3-alpha; the beta difference was nonsignificant. Smaller distances to GMM-specific TCRs suggested their expansion in active tuberculosis.

The sequence was obtained from a donor between 10 and 29 years old with latent tuberculosis or without tuberculosis infection. Some clones in this sample may be carry-over from other donors' samples. This sequence joins TRBV19 and TRBJ2-7, with a weak D call TRBD1 (6 bases). The sequenced material came from PBMCs. CDR3 region: CASSMPNQGLSYEQYF. The CDR3 DNA reads TGTGCCAGTAGTATGCCGAACCAGGGGCTCTCCTACGAGCAGTACTTC.